This T cell receptor beta chain was documented in a study of T cells in Graves' hyperthyroidism and ophthalmopathy (dated by TCRdb to the late 2010s). Regarding the research as a whole: Peripheral blood was sampled at the time of initial diagnosis, prior to any treatment. To identify distinguishing TCR V-J signatures, a discovery cohort of roughly 100 patients was used, comprising 40 to 45 with Graves' ophthalmopathy and approximately 57 with stable Graves' hyperthyroidism. Whether ophthalmopathy could be predicted prospectively was tested in an independent validation cohort made up of some 20 hyperthyroidism patients plus 17 patients who later progressed to ophthalmopathy. The 75 to 100 discovery patients were randomly split 7:3 into training and test sets. The study also compared thyroid tissue and blood T-cell repertoires from roughly six Graves' hyperthyroidism patients. After sampling, hyperthyroidism patients received methimazole starting at 30 mg daily, and ophthalmopathy patients received high-dose intravenous methylprednisolone. According to the paper, TCR Vbeta CDR3 sequencing was carried out on over 130 peripheral blood samples, which came from 40 to 45 ophthalmopathy, some 73 hyperthyroidism and 17 progressor patients.

Results and caveats for the whole study, not just this receptor: A 13 V-J signature model separated ophthalmopathy from stable hyperthyroidism, with nearly 90% sensitivity and roughly 81% specificity in cross-validation and 80%/75% in testing. In validation, the model predicted progression to ophthalmopathy a median of about 6.5 months before onset, with approximately 70% sensitivity and around 76% specificity. Sample size was not statistically predetermined, and investigators were not blinded to group allocation. Most expanded thyroid clonotypes (frequency above 0.001) were also detected in blood, suggesting blood repertoires may reflect thyroid immune responses.

Trimming at the junction amounts to 6 bases on V and 0 bases on J, and the germline ends lie 21 bases apart. From the germline V gene (reference sequence), CDR1 is SEHNR and CDR2 is FQNEAQ. The CDR3 numbers 18 residues from cysteine through phenylalanine. The kept DNA is CDR3 alone, 54 bases in frame from the first base. This clonotype was seen more than once but under ten times. The antigen this receptor binds is unknown. Qualities for individual bases were not recorded, and no much larger clone is one base off. Amplification of TCR beta CDR3 regions was carried out from RNA transcripts. The TCR CDR3 was subjected to a first round of RT-PCR using the HTBI primer set and the Qiagen OneStep RT-PCR kit. The libraries were constructed in a second round of multiplex PCR and then size-selected and purified. Libraries were sequenced paired-end with 100 bp reads on an Illumina HiSeq2000. As for the authors' bioinformatics: SOAPnuke was used to process the raw data, throwing out any read that contained adapters or uncalled bases, had a mean Phred below 15, or lacked an exact constant-primer or identifier match. High-quality paired reads were merged with COPE v1.2.5, and unique nucleotide sequences were defined as clonotypes. MiTCR v1.1 was used to align the clonotypes against IMGT TRBV, TRBD and TRBJ reference segments. Only V-J combinations with frequency above 0.0001, covering roughly 99% of repertoires, were analysed. A TCS score was defined as the ratio between F50 (clonal expansion) and ExV (chaos), using BLOSUM62-based TCRdist between CDR3 peptides within each V-J. Welch's t-statistics and random forest reduced 500 to 650 V-J features to 10 to 15, which were used in a naive Bayes classifier (R e1071). Through fastp at Q25 and MiXCR, TCRdb rebuilt clones from the public reads, retaining in-frame beta chains. Here each entry gathers all rows of one CDR3 protein and keeps the most common genes and DNA. These V and J calls are TCRdb output, not the study's own analysis. This sample comprises 500,000 to 650,000 distinct CDR3 sequences, about 14% of them detected only once. The ten largest account for roughly an eighth of the sample.

Ophthalmopathy patients had moderately to severely active disease, with a Clinical Activity Score of 3 or more, a NOSPECS grade of 4 or more, and a disease duration of less than 3 months. The study excluded patients with uncontrolled infections, other autoimmune diseases, pregnancy or lactation. Diagnoses were established on the basis of clinical symptoms, serum thyroxine and TRAb, thyroid ultrasound, and orbital computed tomography. PBMCs were separated from roughly 10 ml of fresh peripheral blood using Ficoll-Paque density gradient centrifugation. Trizol reagent was used to extract total RNA, and RNA quality was then checked on an Agilent 2100 Bioanalyzer.

Sequencing input: blood. The chain is encoded by TRBV7-9 joined to TRBJ1-3; the D segment could be TRBD1, given 6 matching bases. This clonotype was obtained from a woman between 45 and 60 years old with Graves' ophthalmopathy. The base sequence is TGTGCCAGCAGTTCGCTTCGGACAGTACAAAGCTCTGGAAACACCATATATTTT. Its protein is CASSSLRTVQSSGNTIYF.